The clone carrying this TCR beta chain came up a few times. Assay used: immunoSEQ multiplex PCR; TCRdb lists only in-frame clones, some missing. The sample yields 85,000 to 100,000 clones, 85% to 95% seen once. This record belongs to a study of T cell changes during pregnancy in multiple sclerosis. V trimming: 1 base; J trimming: 2 bases; junction bases outside the gene matches: 6. This CDR3 is 16 amino acids long. Germline V gives CDR1 SGHDT, CDR2 YYEEEE. This TCR was recovered from a female donor with multiple sclerosis, enrolled in a pregnancy study. The sample in question was peripheral blood, obtained in the first trimester of pregnancy. The V gene is TRBV5-6, the J gene TRBJ2-3; the match to TRBD2 covers 8 bases. The CDR3: CASSLQFSGVTDTQYF. The CDR3 bases are TGTGCCAGCAGCTTGCAATTTAGCGGGGTCACAGATACGCAGTATTTT.